This T cell receptor (beta chain) was captured in a study of blood T cells in healthy people across ages. The CDR3 extends over 13 amino acids. From germline, CDR1 is SEHNR and CDR2 FQNEAQ (reference sequence). V was clipped by 4 bases and J by 6 bases, with 10 bases between them. A second PCR of 7 to 11 cycles used a sample-barcoded 5' primer and a J-beta primer mix. A single record per CDR3 protein comes from TCRdb applying MiXCR to the 5' RACE reads. Of about 1 million distinct CDR3 sequences listed, around 45% are singletons. This sequence originates from a woman aged 55-75 years in good health. J is TRBJ2-1 and V is TRBV7-9, with TRBD2 as a possible D gene (6 bases). The sequenced sample was blood. Here the CDR3 reads CASSSPGLNEQFF. In DNA, the CDR3 is TGTGCCAGCAGCTCTCCGGGACTCAATGAGCAGTTCTTC.